This TCR beta chain is drawn from a study of CD8 T cells in Susac syndrome. This CDR3 is built from 16 residues. Germline values: CDR1 SGHRS, CDR2 YFSETQ. V dropped 8 bases and J dropped 3; count of bases not matched to a gene: 12. RNA totalling 0.5 to 1 ug underwent reverse transcription with random hexamers. A multiplex approach, immunoSEQ multiplex PCR, amplified TCR beta CDR3 across 54 Vbeta and 13 Jbeta. TCRdb itself ran the immunoSEQ multiplex PCR reads through MiXCR, one entry per CDR3 protein. The sample has 90,000 to 110,000 distinct CDR3 sequences, about 95% seen once. Purification of the CD8+ and CD4+ T cells relied on negative isolation, and TEMRA cells underwent FACS enrichment.

This receptor was obtained from a human donor in good health. The sequencing sample was made of CD4+ T cells from PBMCs. The V call is TRBV5-1, the J call TRBJ2-2; 8 bases line up with TRBD1. The CDR3 reads CASALQGARDTGELFF. CDR3 coding DNA: TGCGCCAGTGCCCTCCAGGGGGCTCGGGACACCGGGGAGCTGTTTTTT.